This TCR beta chain was profiled in a study of T cell repertoires in cytomegalovirus infection. J was trimmed by 3 bases and V by 4 bases; bases with no gene match: 4. The CDR3 contains 14 residues. CDR1 and CDR2 from the germline V gene are MNHEY and SVGEGT. MiXCR was run by TCRdb on the reads, yielding one entry per CDR3 protein. Among around 210,000 distinct CDR3 sequences, around 6.4% were seen once, and the ten largest hold under 7%. This clonotype was counted at least ten times. This receptor was identified in a human donor in good health (CMV status not recorded). Some clones in this sample may be carry-over from other donors' samples. The sequencing sample was made of PBMCs. The chain carries TRBV6-2 or TRBV6-3 and TRBJ1-1, with 8 nucleotides matching TRBD1. The CDR3 reads CASSSADRDTEAFF. In DNA, the CDR3 is TGTGCCAGCAGTTCCGCGGACAGGGACACTGAAGCTTTCTTT.